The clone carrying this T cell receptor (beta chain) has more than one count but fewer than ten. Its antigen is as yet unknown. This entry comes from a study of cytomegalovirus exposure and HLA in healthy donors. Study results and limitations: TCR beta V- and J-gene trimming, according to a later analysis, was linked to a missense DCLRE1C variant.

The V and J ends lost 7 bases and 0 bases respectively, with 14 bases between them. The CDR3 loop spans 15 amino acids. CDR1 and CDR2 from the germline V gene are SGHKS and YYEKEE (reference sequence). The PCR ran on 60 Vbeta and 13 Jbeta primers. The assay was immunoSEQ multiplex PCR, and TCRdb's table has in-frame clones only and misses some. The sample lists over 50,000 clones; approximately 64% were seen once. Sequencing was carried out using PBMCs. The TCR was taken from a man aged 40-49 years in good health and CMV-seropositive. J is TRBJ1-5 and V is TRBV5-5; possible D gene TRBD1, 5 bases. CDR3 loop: CASGLRGDSNQPQHF. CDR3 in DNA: TGTGCCAGCGGCCTCCGGGGGGATAGCAATCAGCCCCAGCATTTT.